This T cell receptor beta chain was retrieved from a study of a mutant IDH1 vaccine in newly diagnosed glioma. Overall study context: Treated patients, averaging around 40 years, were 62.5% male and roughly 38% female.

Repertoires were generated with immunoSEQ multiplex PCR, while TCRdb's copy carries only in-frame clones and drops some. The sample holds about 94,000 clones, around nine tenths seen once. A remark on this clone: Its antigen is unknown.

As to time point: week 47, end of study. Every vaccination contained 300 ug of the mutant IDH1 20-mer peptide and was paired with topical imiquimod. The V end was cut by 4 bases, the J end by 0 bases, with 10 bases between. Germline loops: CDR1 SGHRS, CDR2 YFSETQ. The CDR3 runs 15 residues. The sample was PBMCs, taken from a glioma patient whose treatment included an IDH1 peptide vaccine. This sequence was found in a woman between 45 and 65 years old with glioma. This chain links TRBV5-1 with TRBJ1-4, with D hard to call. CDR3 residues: CASSPEGATNEKLFF. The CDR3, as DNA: TGCGCCAGCAGCCCCGAGGGTGCAACTAATGAAAAACTGTTTTTT.